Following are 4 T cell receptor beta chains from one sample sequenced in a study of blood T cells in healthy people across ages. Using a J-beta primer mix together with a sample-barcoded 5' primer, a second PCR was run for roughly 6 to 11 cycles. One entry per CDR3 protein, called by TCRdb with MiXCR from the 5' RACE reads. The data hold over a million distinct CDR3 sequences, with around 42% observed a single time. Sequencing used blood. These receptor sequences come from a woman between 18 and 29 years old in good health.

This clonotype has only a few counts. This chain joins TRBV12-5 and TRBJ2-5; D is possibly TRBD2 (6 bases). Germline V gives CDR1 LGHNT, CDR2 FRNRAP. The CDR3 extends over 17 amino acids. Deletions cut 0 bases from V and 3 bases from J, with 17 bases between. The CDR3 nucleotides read TGTGCTAGTGGTTTGGTAGGCCAGCGGGCCCGAAAAGAGACCCAGTACTTC. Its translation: CASGLVGQRARKETQYF.

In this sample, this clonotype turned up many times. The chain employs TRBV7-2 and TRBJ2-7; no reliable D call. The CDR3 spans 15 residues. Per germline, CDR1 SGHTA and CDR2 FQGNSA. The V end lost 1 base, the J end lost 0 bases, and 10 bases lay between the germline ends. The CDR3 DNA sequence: TGTGCCAGCAGCTTAGGCTTCCAGCCCTCCTACGAGCAGTACTTC. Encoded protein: CASSLGFQPSYEQYF. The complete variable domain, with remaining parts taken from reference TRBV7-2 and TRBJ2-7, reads GAGVSQSPSNKVTEKGKDVELRCDPISGHTALYWYRQSLGQGLEFLIYFQGNSAPDKSGLPSDRFSAERTGGSVSTLTIQRTQQEDSAVYLCASSLGFQPSYEQYFGPGTRLTVT.

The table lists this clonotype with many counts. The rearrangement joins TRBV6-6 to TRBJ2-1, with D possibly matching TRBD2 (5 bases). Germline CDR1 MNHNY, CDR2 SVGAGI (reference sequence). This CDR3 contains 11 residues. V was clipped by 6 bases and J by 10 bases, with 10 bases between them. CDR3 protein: CASSRSGEQFF. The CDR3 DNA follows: TGTGCCAGCAGCCGATCGGGGGAGCAGTTCTTC.

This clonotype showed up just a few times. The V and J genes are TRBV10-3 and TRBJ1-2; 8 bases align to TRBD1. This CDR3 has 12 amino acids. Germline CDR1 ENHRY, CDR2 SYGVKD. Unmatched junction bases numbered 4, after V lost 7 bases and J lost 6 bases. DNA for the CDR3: TGTGCCATCACCTGGACAGGGCATGGCTACACCTTC. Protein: CAITWTGHGYTF.